Each of the 19 T cell receptor beta chains below was sequenced from the same sample in a study of tumor-infiltrating lymphocytes in primary liver carcinoma. Reverse transcription of roughly 480 ng total RNA with a constant-region primer produced TCR beta cDNA. Slightly modified ARM-PCR with three nested multiplex PCR rounds yielded TCR beta libraries. Running 10 cycles apiece, the first two PCR rounds relied on TRBV1-TRBV30 forward primers together with a C-beta reverse primer. TCRdb independently ran MiXCR on the multiplex PCR reads; one entry per CDR3 protein. Counted here are about 74,000 distinct CDR3 sequences, nearly 70% occurring once; the ten biggest clones make up 25% to 30%. Unsorted bulk tissue (about 20-30 mg) underwent RNA and DNA co-extraction. Source material: liver tumor tissue from sampling region 4. Documented subset: tumor region T4, right-lateral pole. These TCRs come from a man in his forties or fifties with primary liver carcinoma and hepatitis B virus infection.

As to this clonotype: Germline is not matched at one junction end, which may reflect a read error. V is TRBV6-5 and J is TRBJ2-6, with 8 bases fitting TRBD1. CDR3 size: 17 residues. CDR1 is MNHEY and CDR2 is SVGAGI in the germline V gene. The CDR3 region is CATRLGQGSSGADVLTF. The DNA of the CDR3 is TGTGCCACCAGATTAGGACAGGGATCCTCTGGGGCCGACGTCCTGACTTTC.

J is TRBJ2-3 and V is TRBV6-5, with 7 bases fitting TRBD2. The CDR3 sequence is 16 residues long. CDR1 is MNHEY, CDR2 SVGAGI, per germline. Trimming at V came to 6 bases and at J to 8 bases, leaving 17 bases not matched to a gene. The CDR3 region is CASSSSWASGPGTQYF. In DNA, the CDR3 is TGTGCCAGCAGCTCTTCGTGGGCTAGCGGACCAGGTACGCAGTATTTT.

Notes on this clonotype: Germline and junction disagree at one end, which may indicate a read error. The rearrangement links TRBV11-2 to TRBJ2-7; TRBD1 might be the D (5 bases). This CDR3 spans 13 amino acids. Per the germline V gene, CDR1 is SGHAT and CDR2 is FQNNGV. This CDR3 reads CSSSLWGGYEQYF. CDR3 in DNA: TGTTCCAGCAGTTTATGGGGCGGCTACGAGCAGTACTTC. The whole variable domain, filled in from reference TRBV11-2 and TRBJ2-7, reads EAGVAQSPRYKIIEKRQSVAFWCNPISGHATLYWYQQILGQGPKLLIQFQNNGVVDDSQLPKDRFSAERLKGVDSTLKIQPAKLEDSAVYLCSSSLWGGYEQYFGPGTRLTVT.

Note on this clonotype: An end of the junction differs from the germline gene, which may be a read error. This CDR3 is CASTLNDAYGQFF. CDR3 nucleotide sequence: TGTGCCAGCACCTTAAATGATGCCTATGGTCAGTTCTTC. This sequence joins TRBV11-2 and TRBJ2-1; D remains unclear. Germline CDR1 reads SGHAT; CDR2 reads FQNNGV. The length of the CDR3 is 13 residues.

As concerns this clonotype: Possible read error: a much larger clone is one base away. The chain employs TRBV28 and TRBJ1-1; TRBD1 might be the D (5 bases). The CDR3 is made up of 17 amino acids. Per germline, CDR1 MDHEN and CDR2 SYDVKM. Here the CDR3 DNA reads TGTGCCAACAGTTTATGGGGAGAGGGGCGCACGAACACTGAAGCTTTCTTT. Protein sequence: CANSLWGEGRTNTEAFF.

Points on this clonotype: A read error may produce the germline difference seen at one junction end. The genes are TRBV4-1 and TRBJ2-6; D may correspond to TRBD1 or TRBD2 (5 bases each). There are 17 residues in the CDR3. Germline loops: CDR1 MGHRA, CDR2 YSYEKL. The CDR3 region has the DNA TGCGCCAGCAACCAAGGTCCAGGAGCCACTGGGACCAGCGTCCTGACTTTC. Translating gives CASNQGPGATGTSVLTF.

In its sample, this clonotype was seen many times. The chain carries TRBV6-1 and TRBJ1-5; 8 bases align to TRBD1. The V gene's germline CDR1 is MNHNS and CDR2 SASEGT. V lost 6 bases, J lost 3 bases, and 1 base stayed unmatched. CDR3 size: 13 residues. CDR3 amino acids: CASRDRDNQPQHF. DNA of the CDR3: TGTGCCAGCAGGGACAGGGACAATCAGCCCCAGCATTTT.

Of note for this clonotype: Here the CDR3 omits its conserved ending phenylalanine or tryptophan, so a read error is the likely source. Because the CDR3's place on the DNA is in doubt, the DNA is left out and the CDR3 is given as listed by TCRdb. The rearrangement joins TRBV7-9 to TRBJ2-1; the D call in the table, TRBD1, was not verified against the DNA. CDR1 and CDR2 from the germline V gene are SEHNR and FQNEAQ (reference sequence). The CDR3 is 16 residues long, ends included. The CDR3 here is CASSPGRAGVWDEQLL.

Note on this clonotype: A much larger clone differs by one base, so this may be a read error. The rearrangement links TRBV5-1 to TRBJ2-5; D remains ambiguous. Looked up from germline, CDR1 is SGHRS and CDR2 is YFSETQ. The CDR3 covers 14 residues. DNA for the CDR3: TGCGTCAGCATGGTCAGCATAGCCCAAGAGACCCAGTACTTC. Its protein product is CVSMVSIAQETQYF.

This clonotype was counted between two and nine times. A read error is possible here, since a much larger clone lies one base away. As the CDR3 is not closed by the conserved phenylalanine or tryptophan, this likely results from a read error. The chain recombines TRBV11-2 with TRBJ1-2; D may be TRBD1 (5 bases). Per germline, CDR1 SGHAT and CDR2 FQNNGV. The length of the CDR3 is 15 residues. The CDR3 nucleotides are TGTACCAGCAGCTCGTCCGGCGGGGGGACCTATGGCTACACCTCC. Residues: CTSSSSGGGTYGYTS.

Remarks on this clonotype: Germline and junction disagree at one end, which may indicate a read error. The CDR3 DNA is TGTGTCAGCAGTTACTCGAGTAGCGGCTCCTACGAGCAGTACTTC. Residues: CVSSYSSSGSYEQYF. The J gene is TRBJ2-7, the V gene TRBV6-5, with D possibly TRBD2 on 6 matching bases. This CDR3 has 15 amino acids. Germline V gene sequence: CDR1 MNHEY, CDR2 SVGAGI.

In the case of this clonotype: The junction shows a germline mismatch at one end, possibly a read error. The chain carries TRBV7-2 and TRBJ2-2, with D possibly matching TRBD2 (6 bases). The germline gives CDR1 SGHTA, CDR2 FQGNSA. The CDR3 length is 17 residues. CDR3 residues: CASSLYGGLANSGELFF. The CDR3 DNA sequence: TGTGCCAGCAGCTTATATGGAGGGCTAGCTAACAGCGGGGAGCTGTTTTTT.

A note on this clonotype: The final CDR3 position lacks the conserved phenylalanine or tryptophan, pointing to a likely read error. The chain uses TRBV6-5 and TRBJ2-5; D not certain. The CDR3 spans 14 residues. Germline-derived CDR1 and CDR2 are MNHEY and SVGAGI. V gave up 2 bases and J gave up 3 bases, with 10 bases separating them. Here the CDR3 DNA reads TGTGCCAGCAGTTACCGTAGTACAAAAGAGACCCAGTACATC. It encodes CASSYRSTKETQYI.

There are many counts of this clonotype. The V call is TRBV28, the J call TRBJ1-5; no clear D gene. Germline assignment: CDR1 MDHEN and CDR2 SYDVKM. Trimming took 2 bases from V and 9 from J, leaving 14 bases between them. The length of the CDR3 is 14 residues. The CDR3 DNA is TGTGCCAGCAGTTTAGGGGTAGGGATGGGGCCCCAGCATTTT. Its translation is CASSLGVGMGPQHF.

This clonotype has just one count. The CDR3 carries no conserved terminal phenylalanine or tryptophan, so it likely arises from a read error. The chain couples TRBV11-2 to TRBJ2-5; 8 nucleotides agree with TRBD2. This CDR3 spans 15 amino acids. The germline V gene encodes CDR1 SGHAT and CDR2 FQNNGV. The CDR3: CASSDLTGAGESQYS. Written as DNA, the CDR3 is TGTGCCAGCAGTGACCTGACAGGAGCGGGAGAGTCCCAGTACTCC.

The chain employs TRBV29-1 and TRBJ2-3; TRBD2 might be the D (6 bases). The germline V and J ends were trimmed by 7 bases and 0 bases, with 17 bases remaining between them. The CDR3 extends over 15 amino acids. Germline V gives CDR1 SQVTM, CDR2 ANQGSEA. CDR3 protein: CSAHEGLLSTDTQYF. For the CDR3, the DNA is TGCAGCGCGCACGAGGGACTCCTTAGCACAGATACGCAGTATTTT.

In its sample, this clonotype was seen once. This chain links TRBV28 with TRBJ1-4, with a tentative D call TRBD1 (5 bases). The V and J ends lost 6 bases and 4 bases respectively, with 24 bases between them. Germline loops: CDR1 MDHEN, CDR2 SYDVKM. The CDR3 is 18 residues long. The CDR3 is CASSPPFGREPGNEKLFF. The CDR3 DNA reads as TGTGCCAGCAGCCCCCCCTTTGGCAGGGAGCCGGGTAATGAAAAACTGTTTTTT.

In regard to this clonotype: The junction departs from germline at one end; a sequencing error may be responsible. This rearrangement joins TRBV4-2 to TRBJ2-2; D may be TRBD2 (6 bases). Germline V CDR1 and CDR2: LGHNA, YNFKEQ. The CDR3 loop spans 17 amino acids. In DNA form, the CDR3 reads TGTGCTAGCAACCAGGAGGACTACCGGGCGAACACCGGGGAGCTGTTTTTT. Amino acid sequence: CASNQEDYRANTGELFF.

This clonotype was recorded many times. The rearrangement links TRBV10-1 to TRBJ2-7; 14 bases are shared with TRBD2. This CDR3 is built from 16 residues. CDR1 WNHNN and CDR2 SYGVQD come from the germline V gene (reference sequence). J gave up 7 bases and V 1 base, and 6 bases lay outside the gene matches. Here the CDR3 reads CASSELGLAGAVEQYF. The DNA of the CDR3 is TGCGCCAGCAGTGAGTTGGGACTAGCGGGAGCGGTGGAGCAGTACTTC.